The text below deals with one T cell receptor beta chain. What it recognizes is unknown. This sample stems from a study of a mutant IDH1 vaccine in newly diagnosed glioma. Noted time point: week 23, last vaccination. Vaccination comprised doses that each held 300 ug of mutant IDH1 20-mer peptide, plus topical imiquimod. New WHO grade 3 or 4 IDH1-mutant, ATRX-lost astrocytomas were present in all donors. Clones were read by immunoSEQ multiplex PCR, and TCRdb kept only the in-frame ones, dropping some. The table has 52,000 or so clones, roughly 77% seen once. The CDR3 runs 14 residues. V lost 7 bases and J 1 base, leaving 13 bases between the germline ends. Per the germline V gene, CDR1 is LNHDA and CDR2 is SQIVND (reference sequence).

The clonotype originates from a woman in her thirties or forties with glioma. Some clones in this sample may be carry-over from other donors' samples. Here the sequenced sample was PBMCs, taken from a glioma patient whose treatment included an IDH1 peptide vaccine. The rearrangement uses TRBV19 and TRBJ1-1, with D unresolved. For the CDR3, the DNA is TGTGCCAGTACCCCCGCCTACGCGAACACTGAAGCTTTCTTT. Translated, it gives CASTPAYANTEAFF. Full variable domain (rest looked up from reference TRBV19 and TRBJ1-1): DGGITQSPKYLFRKEGQNVTLSCEQNLNHDAMYWYRQDPGQGLRLIYYSQIVNDFQKGDIAEGYSVSREKKESFPLTVTSAQKNPTAFYLCASTPAYANTEAFFGQGTRLTVV.